Sequencing of this TCR beta chain was carried out in a study of Ad26.COV2.S vaccination and SARS-CoV-2 variants. About the research overall: Within the COV1001 Ad26.COV2.S trial arm, the donor was enrolled. Study conclusions and caveats: Breadth and depth estimates from TCRs may understate total T cell responses.

Notes on this clone: No antigen is known for it.

Documented treatment: about 20 received Ad26.COV2.S at low or high dose, single or two shots; about 5 received placebo; per-sample allocation not given. Sample collection was performed on day 63 after the first vaccine or placebo injection. An adult aged 18-55 years in Boston served as the donor. This CDR3 is 13 amino acids long. V lost 2 bases and J lost 4, with 5 bases in between. The data were produced by immunoSEQ multiplex PCR, yet TCRdb's version contains in-frame clones alone and is incomplete. The sample consists of about 680,000 clones, more than 80% of them appearing once. This clonotype was obtained from a person aged 18-60 years who received the Ad26.COV2.S COVID-19 vaccine or a placebo. This sample comprised peripheral blood, obtained in a trial of Ad26.COV2.S vaccine versus placebo. This chain uses TRBV12-3 or TRBV12-4 with TRBJ1-4, with no clear D. CDR3 in amino acids: CASSLMGNEKLFF. CDR3 in DNA: TGTGCCAGCAGTTTAATGGGTAATGAAAAACTGTTTTTT.